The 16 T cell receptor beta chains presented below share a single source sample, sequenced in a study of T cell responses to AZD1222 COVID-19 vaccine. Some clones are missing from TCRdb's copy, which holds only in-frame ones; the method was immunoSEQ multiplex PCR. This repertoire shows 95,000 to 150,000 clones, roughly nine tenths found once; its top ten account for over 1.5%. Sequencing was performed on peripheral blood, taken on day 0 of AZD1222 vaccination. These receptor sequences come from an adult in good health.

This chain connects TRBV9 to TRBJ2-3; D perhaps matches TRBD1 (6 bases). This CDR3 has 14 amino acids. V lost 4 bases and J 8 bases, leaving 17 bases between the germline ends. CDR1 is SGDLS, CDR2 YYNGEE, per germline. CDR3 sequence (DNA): TGTGCCAGCAGCCAGTGGGCAGGGGAAGGTACGCAGTATTTT. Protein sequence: CASSQWAGEGTQYF.

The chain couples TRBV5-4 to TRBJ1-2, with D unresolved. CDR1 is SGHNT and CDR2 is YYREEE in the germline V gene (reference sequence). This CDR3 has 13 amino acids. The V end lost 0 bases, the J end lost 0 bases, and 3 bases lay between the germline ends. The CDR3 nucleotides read TGTGCCAGCAGCTTGGACTCTAACTATGGCTACACCTTC. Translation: CASSLDSNYGYTF.

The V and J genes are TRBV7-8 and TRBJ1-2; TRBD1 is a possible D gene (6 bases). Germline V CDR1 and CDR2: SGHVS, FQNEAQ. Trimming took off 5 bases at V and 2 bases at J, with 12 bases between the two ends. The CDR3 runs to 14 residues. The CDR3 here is CASSLGGGNYGYTF. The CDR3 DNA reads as TGTGCCAGCAGCCTCGGGGGGGGCAACTATGGCTACACCTTC.

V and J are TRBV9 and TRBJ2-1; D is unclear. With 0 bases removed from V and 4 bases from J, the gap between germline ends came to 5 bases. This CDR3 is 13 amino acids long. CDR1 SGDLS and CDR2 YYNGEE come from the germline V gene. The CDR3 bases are TGTGCCAGCAGCGTAGATCCATACAATGAGCAGTTCTTC. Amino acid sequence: CASSVDPYNEQFF.

The CDR3 nucleotides are TGTGCCAGTAGCTTTCAGGGTGGGATGAATACGCAGTATTTT. As protein: CASSFQGGMNTQYF. The rearrangement links TRBV19 to TRBJ2-3; D is possibly TRBD1 (5 bases). This CDR3 spans 14 amino acids. The ends were cut back, 6 bases at V and 7 bases at J, with 17 bases in the middle. Germline V gives CDR1 LNHDA, CDR2 SQIVND (reference sequence). Full variable domain (outside the CDR3, taken from reference TRBV19 and TRBJ2-3): DGGITQSPKYLFRKEGQNVTLSCEQNLNHDAMYWYRQDPGQGLRLIYYSQIVNDFQKGDIAEGYSVSREKKESFPLTVTSAQKNPTAFYLCASSFQGGMNTQYFGPGTRLTVL.

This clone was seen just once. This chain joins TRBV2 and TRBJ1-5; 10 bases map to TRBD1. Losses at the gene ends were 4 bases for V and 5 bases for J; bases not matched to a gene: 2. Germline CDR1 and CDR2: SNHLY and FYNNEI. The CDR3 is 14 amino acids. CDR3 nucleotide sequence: TGTGCCAGCAGTGGGACAGGGGGGGATCAGCCCCAGCATTTT. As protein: CASSGTGGDQPQHF.

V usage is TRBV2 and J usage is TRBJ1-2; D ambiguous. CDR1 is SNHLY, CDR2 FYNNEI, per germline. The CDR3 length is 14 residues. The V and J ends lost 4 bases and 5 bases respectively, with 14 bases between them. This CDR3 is CASSGDTLGYGYTF. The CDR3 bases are TGTGCCAGCAGTGGAGACACCCTAGGATATGGCTACACCTTC.

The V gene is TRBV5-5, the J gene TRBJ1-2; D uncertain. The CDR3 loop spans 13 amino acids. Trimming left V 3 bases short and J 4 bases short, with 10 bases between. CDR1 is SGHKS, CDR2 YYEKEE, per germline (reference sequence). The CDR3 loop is CASSYEGGYGYTF. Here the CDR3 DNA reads TGTGCCAGCAGCTACGAGGGCGGCTATGGCTACACCTTC.

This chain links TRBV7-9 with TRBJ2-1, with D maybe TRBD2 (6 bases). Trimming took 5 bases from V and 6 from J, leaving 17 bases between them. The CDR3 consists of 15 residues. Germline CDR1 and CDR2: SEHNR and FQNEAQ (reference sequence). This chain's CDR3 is CASSPSLGSPNEQFF. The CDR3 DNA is TGTGCCAGCAGCCCCTCCCTCGGGAGCCCCAATGAGCAGTTCTTC.

CDR3 bases: TGTGCCAGCAGCTTATCGAGCGGGAGTACTCCGGGTACGCAGTATTTT. This encodes CASSLSSGSTPGTQYF. The gene calls are TRBV11-3 and TRBJ2-3; 8 bases line up with TRBD2. Germline V gene data show CDR1 as SGHNT and CDR2 as YENEEA. The CDR3 is 16 amino acids. Trimming removed 2 bases from V and 8 bases from J; junction bases left unmatched: 12.

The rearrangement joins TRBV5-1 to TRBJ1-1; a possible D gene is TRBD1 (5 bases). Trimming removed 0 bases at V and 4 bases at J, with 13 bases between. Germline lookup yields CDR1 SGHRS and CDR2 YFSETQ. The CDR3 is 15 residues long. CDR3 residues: CASSLGGTRATEAFF. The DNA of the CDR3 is TGCGCCAGCAGCTTGGGGGGGACCCGGGCCACTGAAGCTTTCTTT.

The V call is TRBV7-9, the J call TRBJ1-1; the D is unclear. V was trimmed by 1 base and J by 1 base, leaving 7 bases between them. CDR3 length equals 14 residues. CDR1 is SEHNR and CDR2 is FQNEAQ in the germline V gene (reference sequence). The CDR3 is CASSLERPNTEAFF. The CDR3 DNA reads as TGTGCCAGCAGCTTAGAACGGCCGAACACTGAAGCTTTCTTT.

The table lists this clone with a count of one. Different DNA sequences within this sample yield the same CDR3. The CDR3 sequence is CAWSVQGNTEAFF. CDR3 coding DNA: TGTGCCTGGAGTGTACAGGGGAACACTGAAGCTTTCTTT. V is TRBV30 and J is TRBJ1-1; D perhaps matches TRBD1 (6 bases). From germline, CDR1 is GTSNPN and CDR2 SVGIG (reference sequence). Trimming shortened V by 0 bases and J by 1 base, and 6 bases separated the two germline ends. The CDR3 runs to 13 residues.

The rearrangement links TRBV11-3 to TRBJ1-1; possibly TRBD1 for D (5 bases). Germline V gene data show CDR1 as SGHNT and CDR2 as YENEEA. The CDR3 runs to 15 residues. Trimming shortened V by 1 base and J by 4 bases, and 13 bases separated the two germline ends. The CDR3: CASSLVGGGGTEAFF. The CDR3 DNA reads TGTGCCAGCAGCTTAGTCGGGGGGGGAGGCACTGAAGCTTTCTTT.

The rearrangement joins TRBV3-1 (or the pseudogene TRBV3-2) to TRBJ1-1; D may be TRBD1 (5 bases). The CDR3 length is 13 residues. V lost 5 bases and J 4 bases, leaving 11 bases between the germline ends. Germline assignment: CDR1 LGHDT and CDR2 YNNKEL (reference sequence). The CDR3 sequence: CASSGGLGTEAFF. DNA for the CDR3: TGTGCCAGCAGCGGGGGTTTGGGCACTGAAGCTTTCTTT.

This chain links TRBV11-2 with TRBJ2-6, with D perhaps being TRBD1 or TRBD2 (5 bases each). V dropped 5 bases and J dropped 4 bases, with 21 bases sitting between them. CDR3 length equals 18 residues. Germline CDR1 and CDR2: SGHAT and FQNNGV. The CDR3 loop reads CASSQRPGARRGANVLTF. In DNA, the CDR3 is TGTGCCAGCAGCCAAAGGCCCGGGGCGCGTAGAGGGGCCAACGTCCTGACTTTC.